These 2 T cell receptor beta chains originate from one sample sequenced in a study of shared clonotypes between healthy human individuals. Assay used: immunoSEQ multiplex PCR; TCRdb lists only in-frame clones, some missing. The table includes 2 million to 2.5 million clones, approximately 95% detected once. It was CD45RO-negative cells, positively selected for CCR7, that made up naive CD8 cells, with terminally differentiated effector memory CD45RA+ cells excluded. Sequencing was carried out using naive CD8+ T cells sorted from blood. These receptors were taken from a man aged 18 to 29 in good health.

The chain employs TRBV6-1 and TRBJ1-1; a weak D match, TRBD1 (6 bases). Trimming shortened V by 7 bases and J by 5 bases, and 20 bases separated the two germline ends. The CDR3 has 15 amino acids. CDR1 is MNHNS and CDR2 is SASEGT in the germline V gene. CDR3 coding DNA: TGTGCCAGCATTTTGACAGGTCCGGGATCTACTGAAGCTTTCTTT. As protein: CASILTGPGSTEAFF.

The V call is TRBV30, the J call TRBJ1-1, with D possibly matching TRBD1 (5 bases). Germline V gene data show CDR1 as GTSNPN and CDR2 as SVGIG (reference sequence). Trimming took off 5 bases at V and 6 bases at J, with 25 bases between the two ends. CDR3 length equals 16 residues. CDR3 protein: CAWGAYLNTPSSEAFF. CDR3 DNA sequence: TGTGCCTGGGGGGCATATCTCAACACCCCATCCTCTGAAGCTTTCTTT.